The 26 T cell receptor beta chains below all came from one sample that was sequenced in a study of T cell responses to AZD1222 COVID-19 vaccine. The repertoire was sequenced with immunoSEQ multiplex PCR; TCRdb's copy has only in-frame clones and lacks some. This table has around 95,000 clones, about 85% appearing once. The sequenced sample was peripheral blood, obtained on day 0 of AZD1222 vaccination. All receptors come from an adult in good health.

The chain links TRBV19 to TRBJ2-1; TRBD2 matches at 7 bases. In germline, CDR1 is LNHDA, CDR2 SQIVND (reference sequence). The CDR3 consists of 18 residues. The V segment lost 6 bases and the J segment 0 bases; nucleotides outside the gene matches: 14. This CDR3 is CASSSAGSGPGSYNEQFF. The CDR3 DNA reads TGTGCCAGTAGCTCCGCAGGTAGCGGGCCTGGCTCCTACAATGAGCAGTTCTTC. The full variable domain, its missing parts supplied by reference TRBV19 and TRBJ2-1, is DGGITQSPKYLFRKEGQNVTLSCEQNLNHDAMYWYRQDPGQGLRLIYYSQIVNDFQKGDIAEGYSVSREKKESFPLTVTSAQKNPTAFYLCASSSAGSGPGSYNEQFFGPGTRLTVL.

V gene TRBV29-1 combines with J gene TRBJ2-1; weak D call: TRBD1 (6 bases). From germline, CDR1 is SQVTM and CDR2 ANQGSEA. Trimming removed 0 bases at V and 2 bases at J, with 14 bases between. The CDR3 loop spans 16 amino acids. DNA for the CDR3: TGCAGCGTTGAAGACCCAGGGGAGAGCGCCTACAATGAGCAGTTCTTC. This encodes CSVEDPGESAYNEQFF.

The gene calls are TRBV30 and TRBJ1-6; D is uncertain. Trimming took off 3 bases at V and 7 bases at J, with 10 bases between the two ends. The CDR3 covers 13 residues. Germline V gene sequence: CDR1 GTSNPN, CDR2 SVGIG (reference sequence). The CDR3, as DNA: TGTGCCTGGAGGGGGTTTTTGAATTCACCCCTCCACTTT. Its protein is CAWRGFLNSPLHF.

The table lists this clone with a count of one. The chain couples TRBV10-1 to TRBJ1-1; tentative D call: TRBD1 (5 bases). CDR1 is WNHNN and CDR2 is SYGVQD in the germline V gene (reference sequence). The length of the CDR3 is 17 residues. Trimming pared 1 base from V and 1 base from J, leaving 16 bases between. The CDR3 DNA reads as TGCGCCAGCAGTGAGTTTTCCAAGGGGCGCAAGAACACTGAAGCTTTCTTT. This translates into CASSEFSKGRKNTEAFF.

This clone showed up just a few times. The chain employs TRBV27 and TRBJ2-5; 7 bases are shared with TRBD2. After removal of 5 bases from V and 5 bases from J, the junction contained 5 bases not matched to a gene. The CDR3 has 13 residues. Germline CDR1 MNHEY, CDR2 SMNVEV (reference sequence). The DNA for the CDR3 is TGTGCCAGCAGTGGGAGGGTAAGGGAGACCCAGTACTTC. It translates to CASSGRVRETQYF.

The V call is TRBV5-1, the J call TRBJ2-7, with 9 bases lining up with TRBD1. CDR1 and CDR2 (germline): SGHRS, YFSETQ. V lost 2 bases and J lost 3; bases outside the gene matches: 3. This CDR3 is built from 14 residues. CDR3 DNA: TGCGCCAGCAGCTTACAGGGGGCGATCTACGAGCAGTACTTC. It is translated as CASSLQGAIYEQYF.

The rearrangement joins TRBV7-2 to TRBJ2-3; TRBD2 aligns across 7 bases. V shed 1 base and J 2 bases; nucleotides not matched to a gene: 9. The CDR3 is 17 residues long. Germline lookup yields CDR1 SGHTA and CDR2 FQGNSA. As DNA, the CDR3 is TGTGCCAGCAGCTTAGGGAAGAAGCGGGACGACACAGATACGCAGTATTTT. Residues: CASSLGKKRDDTDTQYF.

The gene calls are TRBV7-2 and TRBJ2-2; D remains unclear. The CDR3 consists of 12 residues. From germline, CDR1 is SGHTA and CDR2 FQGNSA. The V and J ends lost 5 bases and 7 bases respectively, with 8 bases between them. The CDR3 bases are TGTGCCAGCAGCCCACTTGGCGGGGAGCTGTTTTTT. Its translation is CASSPLGGELFF.

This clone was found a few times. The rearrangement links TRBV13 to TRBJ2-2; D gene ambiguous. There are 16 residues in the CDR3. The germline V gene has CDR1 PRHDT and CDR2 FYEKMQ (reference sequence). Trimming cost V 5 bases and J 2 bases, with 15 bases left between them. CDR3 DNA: TGTGCCAGCAGCCTACCGGGCCTTAAAAACACCGGGGAGCTGTTTTTT. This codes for CASSLPGLKNTGELFF.

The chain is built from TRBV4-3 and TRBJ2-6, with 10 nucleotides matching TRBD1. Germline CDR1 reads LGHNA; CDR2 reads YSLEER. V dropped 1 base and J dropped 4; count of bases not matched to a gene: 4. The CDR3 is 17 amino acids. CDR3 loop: CASSQGTGGEGANVLTF. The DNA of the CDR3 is TGCGCCAGCAGCCAAGGGACAGGGGGTGAAGGGGCCAACGTCCTGACTTTC.

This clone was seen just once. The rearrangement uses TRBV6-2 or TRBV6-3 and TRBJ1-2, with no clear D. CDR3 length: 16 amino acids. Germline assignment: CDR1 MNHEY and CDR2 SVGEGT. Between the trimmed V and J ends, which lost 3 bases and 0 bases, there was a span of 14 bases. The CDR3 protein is CASSYGSASTNYGYTF. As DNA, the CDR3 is TGTGCCAGCAGTTATGGGTCGGCCTCCACTAACTATGGCTACACCTTC.

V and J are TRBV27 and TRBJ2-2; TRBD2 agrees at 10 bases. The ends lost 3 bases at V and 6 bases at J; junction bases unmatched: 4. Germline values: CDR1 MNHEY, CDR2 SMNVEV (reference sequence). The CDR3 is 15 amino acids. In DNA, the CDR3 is TGTGCCAGCAGTTTCTTAGCGGGAGGTCCCGGGGAGCTGTTTTTT. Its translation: CASSFLAGGPGELFF.

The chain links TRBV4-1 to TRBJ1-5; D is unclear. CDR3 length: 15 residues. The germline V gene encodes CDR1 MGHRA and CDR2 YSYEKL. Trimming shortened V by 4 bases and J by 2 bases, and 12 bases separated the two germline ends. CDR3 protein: CASSPLVHGNQPQHF. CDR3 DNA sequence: TGCGCCAGCAGCCCCTTGGTGCACGGCAATCAGCCCCAGCATTTT.

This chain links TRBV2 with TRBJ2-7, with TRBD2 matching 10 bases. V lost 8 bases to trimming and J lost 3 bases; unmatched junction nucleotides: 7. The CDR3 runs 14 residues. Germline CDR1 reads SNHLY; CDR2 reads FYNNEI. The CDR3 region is CASRATSGNYEQYF. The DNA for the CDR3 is TGTGCCAGCCGCGCCACTAGCGGGAACTACGAGCAGTACTTC.

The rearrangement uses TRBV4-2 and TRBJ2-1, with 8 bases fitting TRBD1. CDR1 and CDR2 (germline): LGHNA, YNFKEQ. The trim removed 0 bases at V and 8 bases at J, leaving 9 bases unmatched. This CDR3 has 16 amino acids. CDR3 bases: TGTGCCAGCAGCCAAGACGGGCAGGGGGCGGTCGATGAGCAGTTCTTC. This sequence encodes CASSQDGQGAVDEQFF.

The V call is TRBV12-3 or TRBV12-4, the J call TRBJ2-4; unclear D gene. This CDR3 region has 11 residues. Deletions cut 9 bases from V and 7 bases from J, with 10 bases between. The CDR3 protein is CASSGGNIQYF. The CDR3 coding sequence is TGTGCCAGTTCCGGTGGTAACATTCAGTACTTC.

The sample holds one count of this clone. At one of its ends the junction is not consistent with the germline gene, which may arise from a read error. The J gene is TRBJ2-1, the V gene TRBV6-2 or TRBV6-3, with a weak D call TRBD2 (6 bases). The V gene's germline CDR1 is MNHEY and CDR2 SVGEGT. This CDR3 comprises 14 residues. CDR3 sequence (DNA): TGTGCCAGCAGTTACCCGGGACTCCCGAATGGGCAGTTCTTC. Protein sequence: CASSYPGLPNGQFF.

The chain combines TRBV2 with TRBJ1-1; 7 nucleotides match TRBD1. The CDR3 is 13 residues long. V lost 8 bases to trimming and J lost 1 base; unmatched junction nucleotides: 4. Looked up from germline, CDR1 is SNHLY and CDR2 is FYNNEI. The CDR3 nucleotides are TGTGCCAGCGGGACAGATTGGAACACTGAAGCTTTCTTT. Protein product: CASGTDWNTEAFF.

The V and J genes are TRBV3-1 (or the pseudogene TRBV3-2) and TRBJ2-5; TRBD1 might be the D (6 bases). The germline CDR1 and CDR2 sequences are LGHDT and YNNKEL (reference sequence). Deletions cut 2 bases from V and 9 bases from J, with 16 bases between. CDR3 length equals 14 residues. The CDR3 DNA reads TGTGCCAGCAGCCAAAGGGGGACGGTTGTCGCCCAGTACTTC. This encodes CASSQRGTVVAQYF.

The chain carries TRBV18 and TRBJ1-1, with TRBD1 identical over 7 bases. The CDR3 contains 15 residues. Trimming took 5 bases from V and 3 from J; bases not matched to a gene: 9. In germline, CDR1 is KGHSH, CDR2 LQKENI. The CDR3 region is CASSSHQGVDTEAFF. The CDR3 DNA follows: TGTGCCAGCTCAAGCCATCAGGGGGTTGACACTGAAGCTTTCTTT.

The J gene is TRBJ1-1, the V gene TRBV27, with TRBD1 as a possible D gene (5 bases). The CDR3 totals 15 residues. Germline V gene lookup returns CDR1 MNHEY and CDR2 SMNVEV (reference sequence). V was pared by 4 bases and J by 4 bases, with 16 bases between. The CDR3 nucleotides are TGTGCCAGCAGTTATCCGGGGAGGGGTGCCACTGAAGCTTTCTTT. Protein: CASSYPGRGATEAFF.

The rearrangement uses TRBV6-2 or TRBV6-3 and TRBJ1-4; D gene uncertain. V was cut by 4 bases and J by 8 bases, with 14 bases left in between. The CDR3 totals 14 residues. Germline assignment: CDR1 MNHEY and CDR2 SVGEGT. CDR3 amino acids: CASSSWTGVEKLFF. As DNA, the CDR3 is TGTGCCAGCAGTTCCTGGACCGGTGTGGAAAAACTGTTTTTT.

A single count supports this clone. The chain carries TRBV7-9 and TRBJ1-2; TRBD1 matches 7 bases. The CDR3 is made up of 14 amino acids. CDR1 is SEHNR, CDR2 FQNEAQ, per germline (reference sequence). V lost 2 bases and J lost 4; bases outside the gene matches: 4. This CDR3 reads CASSLQGGSYGYTF. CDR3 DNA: TGTGCCAGCAGCTTACAGGGGGGTAGCTATGGCTACACCTTC.

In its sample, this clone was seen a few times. CDR3 sequence (DNA): TGTGCCAGCAGCGATGGGGGACAGTCCTATCAGCCCCAGCATTTT. Its protein product is CASSDGGQSYQPQHF. The chain employs TRBV2 and TRBJ1-5; 7 nucleotides align to TRBD1. Trimming cost V 6 bases and J 5 bases; bases outside gene matches: 10. Germline CDR1 SNHLY, CDR2 FYNNEI. The CDR3 spans 15 residues. Supplemented by reference TRBV2 and TRBJ1-5, the full variable domain reads EPEVTQTPSHQVTQMGQEVILRCVPISNHLYFYWYRQILGQKVEFLVSFYNNEISEKSEIFDDQFSVERPDGSNFTLKIRSTKLEDSAMYFCASSDGGQSYQPQHFGDGTRLSIL.

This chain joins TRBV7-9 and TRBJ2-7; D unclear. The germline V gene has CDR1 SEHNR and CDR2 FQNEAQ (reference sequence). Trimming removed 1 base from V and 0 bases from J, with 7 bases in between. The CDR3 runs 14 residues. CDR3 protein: CASSLDPSSYEQYF. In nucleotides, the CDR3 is TGTGCCAGCAGCTTAGACCCCAGCTCCTACGAGCAGTACTTC. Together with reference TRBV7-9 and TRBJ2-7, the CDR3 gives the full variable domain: DTGVSQNPRHKITKRGQNVTFRCDPISEHNRLYWYRQTLGQGPEFLTYFQNEAQLEKSRLLSDRFSAERPKGSFSTLEIQRTEQGDSAMYLCASSLDPSSYEQYFGPGTRLTVT.

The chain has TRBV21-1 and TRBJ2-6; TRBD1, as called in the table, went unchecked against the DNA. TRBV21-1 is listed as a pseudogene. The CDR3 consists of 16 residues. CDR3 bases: TGTGCCAGCAGCGTGACAGTTCCCTTCGGGGCCAACGTCCTGACTTTC. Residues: CASSVTVPFGANVLTF.